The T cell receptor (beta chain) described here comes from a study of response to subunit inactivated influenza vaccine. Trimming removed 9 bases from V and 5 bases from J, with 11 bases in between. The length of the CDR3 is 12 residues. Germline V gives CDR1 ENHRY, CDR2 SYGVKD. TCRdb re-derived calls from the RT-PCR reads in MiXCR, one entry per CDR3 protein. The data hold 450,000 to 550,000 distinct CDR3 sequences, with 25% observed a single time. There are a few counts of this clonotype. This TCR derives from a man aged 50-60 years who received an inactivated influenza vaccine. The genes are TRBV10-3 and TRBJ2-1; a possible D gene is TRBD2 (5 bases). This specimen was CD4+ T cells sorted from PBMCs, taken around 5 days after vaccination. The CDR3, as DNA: TGTGCCATGGCCCCGGAGGACAATGAGCAGTTCTTC. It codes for CAMAPEDNEQFF.